The present entry profiles one T cell receptor beta chain with its context. Its antigen remains undetermined. No much larger clonotype is one base removed from it; base qualities were not supplied. Reading the germline V gene (reference sequence) gives CDR1 LNHDA and CDR2 SQIVND. Between the V and J ends, shortened by 3 bases and 4 bases respectively, the junction contains 12 bases. The CDR3 sequence holds 14 residues, the cysteine and phenylalanine included. CDR3 DNA is the only sequence kept; it has 42 bases, read in frame from the first base. This entry belongs to a study of blood T cells in healthy people across ages (dated by TCRdb to the mid-2010s). In terms of the full investigation: In model experiments, template switching captured about one uniquely barcoded TCR beta cDNA molecule for every two T cells. The donors were divided into four age groups: young (average around 17 years), middle-aged (approximately 41), aged (62) and long-lived (roughly 82). Two additional independent replicas of 1 million unique cDNA reads from the same blood draw were analyzed for two donors (one aged 18 to 30 and one aged 80 or older). To avoid experimental bias, donors of different ages were spread randomly across the sequencing lanes. To track age-related changes in TCR beta repertoire diversity, the study relied on deep sequencing normalized with unique cDNA molecular identifiers. Overall study outcomes, separate from this receptor: The long-lived group showed more naive CD4+ T cells, fewer expanded clones and increased TCR diversity than the aged group, suggesting age selection. A strong correlation was found between observed TCR beta diversity and the percentage of naive T cells measured by flow cytometry. Because donor CMV infection status was unknown, age-related changes in expanded clonotypes were potentially confounded. As age increased, observed TCR beta diversity per million T cells dropped in a roughly linear way, and a significant reduction was already evident by age 40. Estimates of total diversity based on one million sequenced T cells were considered lower bounds and underestimates. Conclusive comparison of naive and antigen-experienced compartments was prevented by the profiling of bulk unsorted PBMCs.

Library preparation employed 5' RACE. Sequenced on an Illumina HiSeq 2500. A second roughly 7 to 11 cycle PCR used a sample-barcoded 5' primer and a J-beta primer mix. Each TCR beta cDNA molecule received a unique molecular identifier from a template-switch 5' adaptor carrying 12 random nucleotides. At least 3 million CDR3-containing paired-end reads were obtained from each sample. All of the RNA was converted into first-strand cDNA using the Mint cDNA synthesis kit, with a TRBC-specific oligonucleotide serving as the primer. Following uracil-DNA glycosylase treatment, all cDNA underwent a first 18-cycle PCR with the universal primers M1SS and BC2_uni_R. Concerning the study's data processing: For normalization, 1 million high-quality reads were randomly selected from each sample, with every read carrying a distinct molecular identifier. Reads sharing molecular identifiers were discarded rather than binned into consensus sequences. MiTCR, with a Q25 quality threshold and the strictest error-elimination algorithm, was used for CDR3 identification, clonotype clustering and error correction. A nonparametric unseen species model using Euler transformation provided a lower-bound estimate of total TCR beta diversity. TCRdb trimmed public reads at Q25 via fastp, called clones via MiXCR and kept in-frame beta chains. Each record represents a unique CDR3 protein, reported with the most common genes and DNA among its rows. V and J calls and clone size were set by TCRdb, not the authors. The sample data list about 1.4 million distinct CDR3 sequences, and around 59% of these were observed just once. Of the sample, more than 6% is held by the ten largest clones.

The 39 donors, aged roughly 6 to 95 years, were systemically healthy Caucasian individuals from Russia. Approximately 9 milliliters of peripheral blood were collected from each donor into EDTA-treated Vacutainer tubes. Ficoll-Paque density-gradient centrifugation was used to isolate PBMCs, with at least 6.5 million per sample. Trizol reagent was used to extract total RNA from PBMCs, with at least 5.5 micrograms per sample. For every donor, an aliquot of PBMCs went through flow cytometry to measure the percentages of naive CD45RAhigh/CD27high T cells. The chain was built from TRBV19 and TRBJ2-5; the D segment cannot be called with confidence. This sequence originates from a man between 18 and 29 years old in good health. Specimen: blood. At the DNA level, the sequence is TGTGCCAGTAGTATTACGTGGAGAGGAGAGACCCAGTACTTC. Its product reads: CASSITWRGETQYF.